This T cell receptor (beta chain) was sequenced during a study of shared T cell receptors in the human thymus. The V end lost 3 bases, the J end lost 7 bases, and 10 bases lay between the germline ends. Per germline, CDR1 MNHEY and CDR2 SVGAGI. The CDR3 sequence is 13 residues long. This clone has just one count. Sequencing used immunoSEQ multiplex PCR; TCRdb keeps in-frame clones, though not all of them. The table includes some 400,000 clones, approximately 95% detected once. The genes are TRBV6-5 and TRBJ1-5, with a possible D match to TRBD1 (6 bases). This sequence was found in a human donor. Sample: thymocytes. The CDR3 DNA sequence: TGTGCCAGCAGTTATGGGGGGGCCCAGCCCCAGCATTTT. It codes for CASSYGGAQPQHF.